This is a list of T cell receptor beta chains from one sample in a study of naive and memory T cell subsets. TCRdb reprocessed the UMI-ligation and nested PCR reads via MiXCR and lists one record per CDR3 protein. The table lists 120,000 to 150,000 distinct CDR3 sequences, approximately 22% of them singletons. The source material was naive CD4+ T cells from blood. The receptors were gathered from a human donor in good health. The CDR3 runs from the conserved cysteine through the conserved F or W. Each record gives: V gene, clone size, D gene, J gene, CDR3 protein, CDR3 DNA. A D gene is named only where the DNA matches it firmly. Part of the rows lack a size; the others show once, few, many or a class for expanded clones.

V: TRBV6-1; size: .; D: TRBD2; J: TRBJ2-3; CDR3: CASRPLAGGADTQYF; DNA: TGTGCCAGCAGACCCCTAGCGGGAGGTGCCGATACGCAGTATTTT
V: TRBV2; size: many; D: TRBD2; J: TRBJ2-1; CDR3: CASSEGLAGVGEQFF; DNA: TGTGCCAGCAGTGAAGGACTAGCGGGAGTTGGTGAGCAGTTCTTC
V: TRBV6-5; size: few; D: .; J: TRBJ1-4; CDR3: CASSGLGGTNEKLFF; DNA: TGTGCCAGCAGTGGCCTGGGGGGAACTAATGAAAAACTGTTTTTT
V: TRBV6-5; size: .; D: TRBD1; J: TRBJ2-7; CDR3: CASSYSVRQGDYEQYF; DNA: TGTGCCAGCAGTTACTCGGTGAGACAGGGGGACTACGAGCAGTACTTC
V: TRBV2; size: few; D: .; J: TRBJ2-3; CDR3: CASTQDRITDTQYF; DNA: TGTGCCAGCACCCAGGACAGAATCACAGATACGCAGTATTTT
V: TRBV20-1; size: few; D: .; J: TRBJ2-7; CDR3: CSARKSGTPGSYEQYF; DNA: TGCAGTGCTAGGAAATCCGGGACACCAGGTTCCTACGAGCAGTACTTC
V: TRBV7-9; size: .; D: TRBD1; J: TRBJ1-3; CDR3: CASSPRQGAVGSAIYF; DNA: TGTGCCAGCAGCCCTCGACAGGGGGCGGTGGGAAGCGCCATATATTTT
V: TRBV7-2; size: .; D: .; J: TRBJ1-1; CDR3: CASSFATWGNTEAFF; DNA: TGTGCCAGCAGCTTTGCCACTTGGGGGAACACTGAAGCTTTCTTT
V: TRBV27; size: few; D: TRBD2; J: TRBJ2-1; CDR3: CASAPLAGGWNEQFF; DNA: TGTGCCAGCGCCCCCCTGGCGGGAGGGTGGAATGAGCAGTTCTTC
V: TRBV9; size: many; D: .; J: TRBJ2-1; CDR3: CASSAPKASSYNEQFF; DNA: TGTGCCAGCAGCGCCCCAAAGGCTAGCTCCTACAATGAGCAGTTCTTC
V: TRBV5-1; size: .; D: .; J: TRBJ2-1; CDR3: CASQPRTTDYNEQFF; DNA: TGCGCCAGCCAGCCCCGGACAACCGACTACAATGAGCAGTTCTTC
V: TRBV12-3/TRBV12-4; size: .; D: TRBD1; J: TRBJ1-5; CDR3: CASSSSTGVWQPQHF; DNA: TGTGCCAGCAGTTCGTCGACAGGGGTGTGGCAGCCCCAGCATTTT
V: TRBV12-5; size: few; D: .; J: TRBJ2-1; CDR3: CASMEGLYNEQFF; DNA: TGTGCTAGTATGGAGGGCCTGTACAATGAGCAGTTCTTC
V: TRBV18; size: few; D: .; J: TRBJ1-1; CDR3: CASSPRARNTEAFF; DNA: TGTGCCAGCTCACCACGGGCCCGGAACACTGAAGCTTTCTTT
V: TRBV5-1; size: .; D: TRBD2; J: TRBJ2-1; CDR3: CASSPRAGYRLAGIDNEQFF; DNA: TGCGCCAGCAGCCCGCGAGCGGGGTACCGCCTAGCGGGGATTGACAATGAGCAGTTCTTC
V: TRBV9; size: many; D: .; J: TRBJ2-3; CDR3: CASRDTGTDTQYF; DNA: TGTGCCAGCAGGGACACGGGCACAGATACGCAGTATTTT
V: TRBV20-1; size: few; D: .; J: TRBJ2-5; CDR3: CSAREGGPGETQYF; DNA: TGCAGTGCTAGAGAGGGGGGCCCTGGGGAGACCCAGTACTTC
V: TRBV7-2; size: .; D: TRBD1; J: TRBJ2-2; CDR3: CASSLQGAGTGELFF; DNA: TGTGCCAGCAGCCTACAGGGGGCGGGGACCGGGGAGCTGTTTTTT
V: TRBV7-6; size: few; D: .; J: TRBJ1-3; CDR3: CASSLARGFPGNTIYF; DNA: TGTGCCAGCAGCTTGGCGAGGGGTTTTCCTGGAAACACCATATATTTT
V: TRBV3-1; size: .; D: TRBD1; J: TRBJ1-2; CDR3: CASSQRTGTYGYTF; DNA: TGTGCCAGCAGCCAGAGGACAGGGACTTATGGCTACACCTTC
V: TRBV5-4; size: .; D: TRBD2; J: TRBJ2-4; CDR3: CASSDLTSGLAKNIQYF; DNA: TGTGCCAGCAGCGACCTAACTAGCGGTCTAGCCAAAAACATTCAGTACTTC
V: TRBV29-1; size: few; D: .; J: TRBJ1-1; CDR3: CSVANTEAFF; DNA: TGCAGCGTTGCCAACACTGAAGCTTTCTTT
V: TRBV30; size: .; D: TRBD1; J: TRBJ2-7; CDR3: CAWSGGTVSSYEQYF; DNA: TGTGCCTGGAGTGGGGGGACAGTGAGCTCCTACGAGCAGTACTTC
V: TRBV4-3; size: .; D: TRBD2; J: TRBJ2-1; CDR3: CASSQATGTSYNEQFF; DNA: TGCGCCAGCAGCCAAGCGACCGGGACTAGCTACAATGAGCAGTTCTTC
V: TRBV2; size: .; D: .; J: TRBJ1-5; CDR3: CASRNINQPQHF; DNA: TGTGCCAGCAGGAACATCAATCAGCCCCAGCATTTT
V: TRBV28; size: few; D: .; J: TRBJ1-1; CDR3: CASSLEGRGRRNTEAFF; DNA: TGTGCCAGCAGTCTAGAGGGGAGAGGGAGAAGGAACACTGAAGCTTTCTTT